Below, 25 T cell receptor beta chains from the same sample are listed, as sequenced in a study of immune characterization of retroperitoneal liposarcoma. TCRdb analysed the PCR reads with MiXCR anew, one entry per CDR3 protein. The data contain about 10,000 distinct CDR3 sequences, approximately 35% of them singletons. Sequencing was done on a sample of tumor tissue. The receptors were sampled from a female donor with retroperitoneal liposarcoma.

As concerns this clonotype: The junction and the germline gene differ at one end; a read error may be behind it. V and J are TRBV6-2 or TRBV6-3 and TRBJ2-2; 11 bases agree with TRBD2. This CDR3 has 18 amino acids. CDR1 MNHEY and CDR2 SVGEGT come from the germline V gene. CDR3 sequence reads: CANSEVITSGSVTGELFF. Written as DNA, the CDR3 is TGTGCCAACAGTGAAGTGATCACTAGCGGGAGTGTCACCGGGGAGCTGTTTTTT.

The V and J genes are TRBV6-1 and TRBJ2-3, with D tentatively TRBD2 (5 bases). This CDR3 is built from 16 residues. V was shortened by 1 base and J by 4 bases, with 15 bases between the two germline ends. Germline V gives CDR1 MNHNS, CDR2 SASEGT. Written as DNA, the CDR3 is TGTGCCAGCAGTGAAGGAAAAGGGAGTGGCGCAGATACGCAGTATTTT. Protein: CASSEGKGSGADTQYF.

This clonotype showed up just a few times. V and J are TRBV6-1 and TRBJ1-3; D not certain. The length of the CDR3 is 13 residues. V was pared by 0 bases and J by 7 bases, with 7 bases between. CDR1 and CDR2 (germline): MNHNS, SASEGT. CDR3 sequence (DNA): TGTGCCAGCAGTGAAGCGCCAAGGAACACCATATATTTT. Residues: CASSEAPRNTIYF.

The J gene is TRBJ2-1, the V gene TRBV6-1; D unclear. TRBJ2-7 matches the DNA end more closely, so the J call is doubtful. The CDR3 contains 15 residues. The germline V gene has CDR1 MNHNS and CDR2 SASEGT. The CDR3 region is CASNQARISRNEQYF. The CDR3 bases are TGTGCCAGCAACCAGGCGAGGATTTCGAGGAATGAGCAGTACTTC.

In its sample, this clonotype was seen a few times. The chain combines TRBV6-1 with TRBJ2-7; tentatively, D is TRBD1 or TRBD2 (5 bases each). CDR3 size: 14 residues. V lost 1 base to trimming and J lost 1 base, with 8 bases between them. Germline assignment: CDR1 MNHNS and CDR2 SASEGT. DNA for the CDR3: TGTGCCAGCAGTGAAGTGGGGACGTCCTACGAGCAGTACTTC. Translated: CASSEVGTSYEQYF.

V and J are TRBV11-1 and TRBJ2-1; TRBD2 agrees at 10 bases. The tail of the sequence fits TRBJ2-5 better, so the J call may be wrong. CDR1 is SGHAT, CDR2 FQDESV, per germline (reference sequence). The CDR3 runs 14 residues. The CDR3 region is CASSLNGLAGAQYF. The DNA of the CDR3 is TGTGCCAGCAGCTTAAATGGGCTAGCGGGAGCCCAGTACTTC.

To note about this clonotype: Without the conserved terminal phenylalanine or tryptophan, this CDR3 likely stems from a read error. V gene TRBV7-8 combines with J gene TRBJ1-2; D not certain. The germline V gene has CDR1 SGHVS and CDR2 FQNEAQ. V was pared by 5 bases and J by 4 bases, with 8 bases between. CDR3 length: 12 amino acids. Written as DNA, the CDR3 is TGTGCCAGCAGCCTCACCACCTATGGCTACACCTCC. It is translated as CASSLTTYGYTS.

As DNA, the CDR3 is TGTGCCAGCAGTTTACTTCGGGACAGGGGGCGCCGGGAGACCCAGTACTTC. Its translation is CASSLLRDRGRRETQYF. The chain employs TRBV27 and TRBJ2-5; TRBD1 matches at 12 bases. The junction had 9 bases not matched to a gene; V was cut back by 2 bases and J by 5 bases. This CDR3 has 17 amino acids. CDR1 is MNHEY, CDR2 SMNVEV, per germline (reference sequence).

This chain uses TRBV6-6 with TRBJ1-4, with unresolved D. Germline V CDR1 and CDR2: MNHNY, SVGAGI (reference sequence). This CDR3 comprises 13 residues. The ends were cut back, 6 bases at V and 6 bases at J, with 11 bases in the middle. The CDR3 coding sequence is TGTGCCAGCAGGACTCCCTTGGATGAAAAACTGTTTTTT. It codes for CASRTPLDEKLFF.

Sample share makes this clonotype medium-sized. Mismatch with germline at one junction end may stem from a read error. V and J are TRBV7-7 and TRBJ2-5; no reliable D call. Looked up from germline, CDR1 is SSHAT and CDR2 is FNYEAQ (reference sequence). The CDR3 runs 13 residues. DNA for the CDR3: TGTGCTAGCAGTCTGGACGGACAAGAGACCCAGTACTTC. Amino acid sequence: CASSLDGQETQYF.

A few counts support this clonotype. The chain links TRBV11-3 to TRBJ2-1; TRBD2 might be the D (5 bases). The CDR3 runs to 16 residues. Germline-derived CDR1 and CDR2 are SGHNT and YENEEA. The V gene lost 2 bases and the J gene lost 0 bases, with 11 bases spanning the gap. In DNA, the CDR3 is TGTGCCAGCAGCTTAACTGTGGGGAGCTCCTACAATGAGCAGTTCTTC. It is translated as CASSLTVGSSYNEQFF.

The table lists this clonotype with a few counts. The rearrangement links TRBV6-1 to TRBJ2-1; the D gene is possibly TRBD2 (6 bases). The V end was cut by 7 bases, the J end by 10 bases, with 23 bases between. This CDR3 region has 15 residues. Germline CDR1 and CDR2: MNHNS and SASEGT. The CDR3 is CASTPTSRSSYEQFF. DNA for the CDR3: TGTGCCAGCACCCCCACTAGCCGGAGCTCCTACGAGCAGTTCTTC.

The table lists this clonotype with a few counts. The chain combines TRBV6-1 with TRBJ1-2; TRBD1 is a possible D gene (5 bases). Germline V gives CDR1 MNHNS, CDR2 SASEGT. The length of the CDR3 is 13 residues. Between the trimmed V and J ends, which lost 6 bases and 0 bases, there was a span of 8 bases. CDR3 sequence reads: CASSPTANYGYTF. CDR3 DNA sequence: TGTGCCAGCAGCCCGACAGCTAACTATGGCTACACCTTC.

This sequence joins TRBV4-1 and TRBJ2-3; D is uncertain. V was pared by 2 bases and J by 6 bases, with 9 bases between. The CDR3 runs to 13 residues. Germline V gene data show CDR1 as MGHRA and CDR2 as YSYEKL. This CDR3 is CASSQRPRDTQYF. The CDR3 DNA reads as TGCGCCAGCAGCCAAAGACCCCGGGATACGCAGTATTTT.

This clonotype is deemed medium-sized. This rearrangement joins TRBV6-1 to TRBJ2-1, with D hard to call. The J call may be in error: the DNA end matches TRBJ2-7 better. Per the germline V gene, CDR1 is MNHNS and CDR2 is SASEGT. The CDR3 loop spans 14 amino acids. The CDR3 bases are TGTGCCAGCAGTCCCTCGTCAACCTACAATGAGCAGTACTTC. It is translated as CASSPSSTYNEQYF.

The gene calls are TRBV7-2 and TRBJ2-1; D is uncertain. The J call is in doubt because the DNA end fits TRBJ2-5 better. Germline V CDR1 and CDR2: SGHTA, FQGNSA. The CDR3 consists of 13 residues. The CDR3 spells CASSLVVRETQYF. Here the CDR3 DNA reads TGTGCCAGCAGCTTAGTCGTGCGGGAGACCCAGTACTTC.

The CDR3 loop reads CASSYGQGTYEQYF. The CDR3 coding sequence is TGTGCCAGCAGTTACGGGCAGGGAACCTACGAGCAGTACTTC. The V and J genes are TRBV6-6 and TRBJ2-1; D perhaps matches TRBD1 (5 bases). The J call could be wrong; TRBJ2-7 is a better fit for the DNA end. The CDR3 extends over 14 amino acids. CDR1 MNHNY and CDR2 SVGAGI come from the germline V gene (reference sequence).

Ten or more counts support this clonotype. The chain carries TRBV7-6 and TRBJ2-7, with D unresolved. CDR3 length equals 13 residues. Per germline, CDR1 SGHVS and CDR2 FNYEAQ. Trimming took off 6 bases at V and 3 bases at J, with 12 bases between the two ends. The CDR3 protein is CASSTEAFYEQYF. The DNA for the CDR3 is TGTGCCAGCAGTACCGAGGCTTTCTACGAGCAGTACTTC.

The chain recombines TRBV6-5 with TRBJ2-5, with D possibly called TRBD1 or TRBD2 (5 bases each). Trimming took off 2 bases at V and 7 bases at J, with 17 bases between the two ends. Looked up from germline, CDR1 is MNHEY and CDR2 is SVGAGI. The CDR3 contains 15 residues. In DNA form, the CDR3 reads TGTGCCAGCAGTTACGGTAGACGGGGCACGGGGACCCAGTACTTC. Amino acid sequence: CASSYGRRGTGTQYF.

The chain employs TRBV6-1 and TRBJ2-1; D might be TRBD2 (5 bases). Germline V gene data show CDR1 as MNHNS and CDR2 as SASEGT. The ends were cut back, 1 base at V and 10 bases at J, with 20 bases in the middle. The CDR3 is 16 residues long. DNA for the CDR3: TGTGCCAGCAGTGAAGGAGATGGTAGCGACTCCTACGAGCAGTTCTTC. Amino acid sequence: CASSEGDGSDSYEQFF.

The chain combines TRBV7-2 with TRBJ2-1, with 9 nucleotides matching TRBD1. TRBJ2-7 explains the end of the DNA better; the J call may be wrong. This CDR3 has 15 residues. The V gene's germline CDR1 is SGHTA and CDR2 FQGNSA. The CDR3 DNA is TGTGCCAGCAGCCGCCGGGACAGGGTGAAGCACGAGCAGTACTTC. It translates to CASSRRDRVKHEQYF.

By sample fraction, this clonotype is medium-sized (0.01 to 0.1%). This chain links TRBV6-1 with TRBJ2-1; D ambiguous. The CDR3 contains 13 residues. With 7 bases removed from V and 10 bases from J, the gap between germline ends came to 17 bases. Germline lookup yields CDR1 MNHNS and CDR2 SASEGT. The CDR3 sequence is CASTDPRAYEQFF. CDR3 nucleotide sequence: TGTGCCAGCACGGACCCGCGTGCCTACGAGCAGTTCTTC.

This chain uses TRBV28 with TRBJ2-1; 8 bases agree with TRBD1. The V gene's germline CDR1 is MDHEN and CDR2 SYDVKM. V shed 8 bases and J 3 bases; nucleotides not matched to a gene: 6. This CDR3 has 14 residues. The CDR3: CASLRDRSYNEQFF. CDR3 sequence (DNA): TGTGCCAGCCTCAGGGACAGGAGCTACAATGAGCAGTTCTTC.

This chain joins TRBV6-1 and TRBJ2-5; D not resolved. The CDR3 totals 15 residues. Germline V gives CDR1 MNHNS, CDR2 SASEGT. The ends were cut back, 1 base at V and 2 bases at J, with 11 bases in the middle. CDR3 DNA sequence: TGTGCCAGCAGTGAAGTGGCAGGAGCACAAGAGACCCAGTACTTC. Translated: CASSEVAGAQETQYF.

CDR3 amino acids: CASSRSGRVYNEQFF. The CDR3 region has the DNA TGTGCCAGCAGCCGCTCCGGCCGGGTGTACAATGAGCAGTTCTTC. The rearrangement joins TRBV11-1 to TRBJ2-1; D is uncertain. The CDR3 loop spans 15 amino acids. The V and J ends lost 5 bases and 4 bases respectively, with 15 bases between them. Germline assignment: CDR1 SGHAT and CDR2 FQDESV (reference sequence).